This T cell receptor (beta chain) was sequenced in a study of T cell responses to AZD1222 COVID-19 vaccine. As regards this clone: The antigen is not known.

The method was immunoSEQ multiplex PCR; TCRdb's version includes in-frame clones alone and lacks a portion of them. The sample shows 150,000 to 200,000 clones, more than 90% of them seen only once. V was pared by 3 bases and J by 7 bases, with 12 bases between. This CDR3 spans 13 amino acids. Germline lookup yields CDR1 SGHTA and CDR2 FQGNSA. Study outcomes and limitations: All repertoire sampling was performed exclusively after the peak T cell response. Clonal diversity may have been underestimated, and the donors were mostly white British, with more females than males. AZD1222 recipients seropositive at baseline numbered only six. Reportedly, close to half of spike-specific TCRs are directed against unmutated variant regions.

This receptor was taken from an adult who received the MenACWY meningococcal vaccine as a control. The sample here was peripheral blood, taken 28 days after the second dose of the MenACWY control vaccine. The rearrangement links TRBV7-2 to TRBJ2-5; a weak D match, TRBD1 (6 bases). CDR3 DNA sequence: TGTGCCAGCAGCTTCAACAGGGCTGGGACCCAGTACTTC. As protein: CASSFNRAGTQYF.